This TCR beta chain was recovered during a study of cytomegalovirus exposure and HLA in healthy donors. Study-level findings and limits: Certain sequence variants were highly shared and formed a cluster, and this cluster was likely a sequencing artifact. In a later analysis, TCR beta V- and J-gene trimming showed a link to a missense DCLRE1C variant. In vitro data verified a few CMV-associated chains as specific for CMV antigens.

The junction had 7 bases not matched to a gene; V was cut back by 0 bases and J by 0 bases. The CDR3 covers 19 residues. This clone has more than one count but fewer than ten. Its target is unknown. The study ran its PCR with 60 Vbeta and 13 Jbeta primers. TCRdb's table, derived via immunoSEQ multiplex PCR, lists solely in-frame clones and lacks some. The sample consists of about 150,000 clones, roughly 90% of them appearing once. The V call is TRBV23-1, the J call TRBJ2-6; 8 positions agree with TRBD1. TRBV23-1 is labeled an ORF, and its function is uncertain. The source of this sequence is a woman aged 18-29 years in good health and CMV-seronegative. Sequencing was done on a sample of PBMCs. The CDR3 loop reads CASSQSEDRDISGANVLTF. CDR3 bases: TGCGCCAGCAGTCAATCAGAGGACAGGGACATCTCTGGGGCCAACGTCCTGACTTTC.